Described below is a single T cell receptor beta chain sequence and its context. Antigen: not known. This same CDR3 is encoded by further DNA sequences in the sample. This sample stems from a study of siplizumab effects on memory and regulatory T cells. Findings and caveats of the study: Siplizumab significantly lowered the alloreactive sequences that could be traced to unstimulated CD4+ memory cells. Naive T cells appeared more varied than memory cells and looked like key alloresponse contributors. Assignment of a naive or memory phenotype failed for roughly 75-95% of the proliferating CD4+ or CD8+ clones.

The method was immunoSEQ multiplex PCR; TCRdb's version includes in-frame clones alone and lacks a portion of them. The repertoire consists of about 100,000 clones, with approximately 92% occurring once and the leading ten covering about 0.15%. The CDR3 is 11 amino acids. The germline V gene encodes CDR1 DFQATT and CDR2 SNEGSKA (reference sequence). The gene calls are TRBV20-1 and TRBJ1-1; D may be TRBD1 (6 bases). Sample: CD4+ T cells sorted from blood. This sequence originates from a human donor in good health. The DNA of the CDR3 is TGCAACCTAAGGGGGAGCACTGAAGCTTTCTTT. Protein sequence: CNLRGSTEAFF.